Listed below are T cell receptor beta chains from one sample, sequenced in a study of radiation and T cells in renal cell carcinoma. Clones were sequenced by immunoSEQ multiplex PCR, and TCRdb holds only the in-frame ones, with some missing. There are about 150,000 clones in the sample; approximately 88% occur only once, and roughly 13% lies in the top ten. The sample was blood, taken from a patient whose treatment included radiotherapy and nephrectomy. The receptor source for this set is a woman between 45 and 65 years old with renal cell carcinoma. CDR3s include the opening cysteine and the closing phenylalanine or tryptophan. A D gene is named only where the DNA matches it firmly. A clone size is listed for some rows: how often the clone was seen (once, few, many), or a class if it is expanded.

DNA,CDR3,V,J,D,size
TGTGCCAGCAGCCCCCCCTTCCGGGGAGACGGGGAGCTGTTTTTT,CASSPPFRGDGELFF,TRBV9,TRBJ2-2,-,-
TGTGCTAGTGGATTACACCGGGACAGGGGTGAAAAACTGTTTTTT,CASGLHRDRGEKLFF,TRBV12-5,TRBJ1-4,TRBD1,-
TGCGCCAGCAGTCACCGGGACGAAGCTACTAATGAGCAGTTCTTC,CASSHRDEATNEQFF,TRBV5-1,TRBJ2-1,-,-
TGTGCCAGTAGTTTAAGGACAGGACGTAGCAATCAGCCCCAGCATTTT,CASSLRTGRSNQPQHF,TRBV19,TRBJ1-5,TRBD1,-
TGTGCCAGCAGCGTACGTCGGGGGGCCGGCAATGAGCAGTTCTTC,CASSVRRGAGNEQFF,TRBV9,TRBJ2-1,-,-
TGCGCCAGCAGTGAACGGATAGGGGGCGCGAACACTGAAGCTTTCTTT,CASSERIGGANTEAFF,TRBV10-2,TRBJ1-1,TRBD1,-
TGTGCCAGCTCACCACCGGTCCGATCCACCGGGGAGCTGTTTTTT,CASSPPVRSTGELFF,TRBV18,TRBJ2-2,-,-
TGTGCCAGCAGCAACCAGGGGACTAGGCTTCGCGAGCAGTACTTC,CASSNQGTRLREQYF,TRBV7-3,TRBJ2-7,TRBD2,-
TGTGCCACCAGCAGAGGGATGAATGAAAAACTGTTTTTT,CATSRGMNEKLFF,TRBV15,TRBJ1-4,-,-
TGTGCCAGCAGCTCCCGGGGACCAAATAACTCTGGAAACACCATATATTTT,CASSSRGPNNSGNTIYF,TRBV5-5,TRBJ1-3,-,-
TGTGCCAGCACCTCCAGGGGTCTCGTTGAAAAACTGTTTTTT,CASTSRGLVEKLFF,TRBV19,TRBJ1-4,-,-
TGCGCCAGCAGCTTGGGTGAGAACACTGAAGCTTTCTTT,CASSLGENTEAFF,TRBV5-1,TRBJ1-1,-,-
TGTGCCAGCAGCCGACAGTCTTACGAGCAGTACTTC,CASSRQSYEQYF,TRBV7-2,TRBJ2-7,-,once
TGCGCCAGCAGCCCGAACAGGGAAAGGAAAAAACTGTTTTTT,CASSPNRERKKLFF,TRBV5-1,TRBJ1-4,-,-
TGTGCCAGCAGCCAACAAAAGGGACTAGCGGGGGGCGGATACGAGCAGTACTTC,CASSQQKGLAGGGYEQYF,TRBV4-2,TRBJ2-7,TRBD2,once
TGTGCCATCGCAGCGGGGGCGCTCTATGGCTACACCTTC,CAIAAGALYGYTF,TRBV10-3,TRBJ1-2,-,-